Following are 27 T cell receptor beta chains from one sample sequenced in a study of vaccination effects on CD4 cells after COVID-19. Method: immunoSEQ multiplex PCR; TCRdb's copy keeps in-frame clones and lacks some. The data show tens of thousands of clones, around 73% seen once. The antigens of these receptors remain unknown. Researchers isolated CD4+ T cells once approximately ten days of culture had elapsed. The material sequenced was CD4+ T cells from PBMCs cultured without peptide, taken before COVID-19 vaccination. The receptor source for this set is a human donor who received a COVID-19 vaccine.

V and J are TRBV6-2 or TRBV6-3 and TRBJ2-1, with TRBD2 matching over 13 bases. Losses at the gene ends were 3 bases for V and 8 bases for J; bases not matched to a gene: 7. Germline CDR1 is MNHEY and CDR2 is SVGEGT. This CDR3 comprises 16 residues. CDR3 residues: CASSYTSGGARDEQFF. In DNA form, the CDR3 reads TGTGCCAGCAGTTATACTAGCGGGGGGGCCCGGGATGAGCAGTTCTTC.

CDR3 amino acids: CASRQAGVYEQFF. In DNA form, the CDR3 reads TGTGCCAGCAGACAAGCGGGAGTATATGAGCAGTTCTTC. The chain has TRBV27 and TRBJ2-1, with 8 bases identical to TRBD2. The germline gives CDR1 MNHEY, CDR2 SMNVEV (reference sequence). The CDR3 has 13 amino acids. The junction had 6 bases not matched to a gene; V was cut back by 6 bases and J by 8 bases.

The rearrangement uses TRBV30 and TRBJ2-7; 14 bases map to TRBD2. V lost 1 base and J lost 6; bases outside the gene matches: 2. The germline gives CDR1 GTSNPN, CDR2 SVGIG (reference sequence). CDR3 size: 14 residues. The CDR3 DNA follows: TGTGCCTGGAGTGCCGGACTAGCGGGGGGCGAGCAGTACTTC. Encoded protein: CAWSAGLAGGEQYF.

The chain links TRBV7-2 to TRBJ1-5; no definite D call. CDR3 length equals 16 residues. V lost 0 bases and J 0 bases, leaving 9 bases between the germline ends. Looked up from germline, CDR1 is SGHTA and CDR2 is FQGNSA. CDR3 region: CASSLASYPSNQPQHF. In DNA form, the CDR3 reads TGTGCCAGCAGCTTAGCCAGTTACCCTAGCAATCAGCCCCAGCATTTT. The whole variable domain, filled in from reference TRBV7-2 and TRBJ1-5, reads GAGVSQSPSNKVTEKGKDVELRCDPISGHTALYWYRQSLGQGLEFLIYFQGNSAPDKSGLPSDRFSAERTGGSVSTLTIQRTQQEDSAVYLCASSLASYPSNQPQHFGDGTRLSIL.

The chain couples TRBV27 to TRBJ1-1, with D possibly matching TRBD1 (6 bases). CDR3 length: 12 residues. Germline CDR1 MNHEY, CDR2 SMNVEV (reference sequence). Trimming took off 8 bases at V and 8 bases at J, with 15 bases between the two ends. CDR3 loop: CASSTLDREAFF. The CDR3, as DNA: TGTGCCAGCTCTACCCTCGACAGGGAAGCTTTCTTT.

This CDR3 is CASSPSGGYEQYF. As DNA, the CDR3 is TGTGCCAGCAGCCCGTCTGGGGGCTACGAGCAGTACTTC. The chain carries TRBV7-3 and TRBJ2-7; D is tentatively TRBD1 or TRBD2 (5 bases each). Per the germline V gene, CDR1 is SGHTA and CDR2 is FQGTGA. Trimming took 5 bases from V and 3 from J, leaving 11 bases between them. The CDR3 runs 13 residues.

This rearrangement joins TRBV11-2 to TRBJ1-3; the D is unclear. The germline gives CDR1 SGHAT, CDR2 FQNNGV. Trimming cost V 5 bases and J 3 bases, with 5 bases left between them. This CDR3 contains 12 residues. The CDR3 DNA reads TGTGCCAGCAGCCCGGGTGGAAACACCATATATTTT. Protein: CASSPGGNTIYF.

V and J are TRBV7-9 and TRBJ1-4; TRBD1 might be the D (5 bases). V lost 5 bases, J lost 8 bases, and 15 bases lay in between. Germline CDR1 reads SEHNR; CDR2 reads FQNEAQ (reference sequence). The CDR3 extends over 14 amino acids. The CDR3: CASSGTLLGEKLFF. CDR3 in DNA: TGTGCCAGCAGCGGGACCCTACTGGGAGAAAAACTGTTTTTT.

The V and J genes are TRBV6-1 and TRBJ1-2; no clear D. Germline V gene data show CDR1 as MNHNS and CDR2 as SASEGT. Trimming took off 1 base at V and 4 bases at J, with 7 bases between the two ends. This CDR3 contains 13 residues. The CDR3 DNA is TGTGCCAGCAGTGAAGACGGGAGCTATGGCTACACCTTC. Its protein product is CASSEDGSYGYTF.

J is TRBJ1-5 and V is TRBV27, with D hard to call. The V end lost 2 bases, the J end lost 7 bases, and 15 bases lay between the germline ends. The germline V gene encodes CDR1 MNHEY and CDR2 SMNVEV (reference sequence). This CDR3 contains 15 residues. CDR3 protein: CASSLEVRSGQPQHF. The CDR3 DNA follows: TGTGCCAGCAGTTTAGAAGTCAGATCCGGGCAGCCCCAGCATTTT.

The table lists this clone with a few counts. The chain couples TRBV2 to TRBJ2-5, with no clear D. Germline assignment: CDR1 SNHLY and CDR2 FYNNEI. Trimming left V 4 bases short and J 5 bases short, with 14 bases between. CDR3 length equals 14 residues. The CDR3 spells CASSVGSARETQYF. The CDR3 DNA follows: TGTGCCAGCAGTGTTGGGTCCGCCCGTGAGACCCAGTACTTC.

The V gene is TRBV5-1, the J gene TRBJ1-1; tentative D call: TRBD1 (6 bases). Germline V lookup: CDR1 SGHRS, CDR2 YFSETQ. The CDR3 contains 14 residues. Between the trimmed V and J ends, which lost 5 bases and 0 bases, there was a span of 11 bases. The CDR3: CASSRTAMNTEAFF. The CDR3 DNA follows: TGCGCCAGCAGTAGGACAGCCATGAACACTGAAGCTTTCTTT.

The rearrangement joins TRBV4-1 to TRBJ1-1; D might be TRBD1 (6 bases). From germline, CDR1 is MGHRA and CDR2 YSYEKL. The CDR3 length is 16 residues. V was clipped by 2 bases and J by 0 bases, with 13 bases between them. CDR3 residues: CASSQSLTGLNTEAFF. The CDR3 DNA is TGCGCCAGCAGCCAATCCCTGACAGGCCTGAACACTGAAGCTTTCTTT.

The chain is built from TRBV4-1 and TRBJ2-3; unclear D gene. Trimming left V 0 bases short and J 14 bases short, with 15 bases between. Germline V gives CDR1 MGHRA, CDR2 YSYEKL. There are 13 residues in the CDR3. CDR3 DNA sequence: TGCGCCAGCAGCCAAGATTGGTCCAGTTTTCCGTATTTT. It translates to CASSQDWSSFPYF.

This clone occurred once. V and J are TRBV6-6 and TRBJ1-2; 9 bases match TRBD1. This CDR3 is built from 17 residues. The trim removed 5 bases at V and 4 bases at J, leaving 14 bases unmatched. Germline V lookup: CDR1 MNHNY, CDR2 SVGAGI (reference sequence). DNA for the CDR3: TGTGCCAGCAGTCTACGCAGATACAGGGGGCAAAGCTATGGCTACACCTTC. Translation: CASSLRRYRGQSYGYTF.

The CDR3 DNA reads TGTGCCAGCAGGGGCAGGGGGCGCGGAGAGACCCAGTACTTC. This sequence encodes CASRGRGRGETQYF. The chain recombines TRBV13 with TRBJ2-5, with 8 bases fitting TRBD1. The junction had 7 bases not matched to a gene; V was cut back by 6 bases and J by 4 bases. The germline CDR1 and CDR2 sequences are PRHDT and FYEKMQ (reference sequence). The length of the CDR3 is 14 residues.

This clone came up a few times. The chain employs TRBV5-6 and TRBJ2-7; 8 nucleotides line up with TRBD2. The CDR3 extends over 16 amino acids. The V and J ends lost 4 bases and 2 bases, in that order; junction bases with no gene match: 11. Germline loops: CDR1 SGHDT, CDR2 YYEEEE. The CDR3 sequence is CASSRAVSGTPYEQYF. In DNA, the CDR3 is TGTGCCAGCAGCCGGGCGGTTAGCGGGACCCCCTACGAGCAGTACTTC.

The V and J genes are TRBV6-2 or TRBV6-3 and TRBJ1-4; D is unclear. The germline V gene has CDR1 MNHEY and CDR2 SVGEGT. Trimming removed 2 bases from V and 7 bases from J, with 8 bases in between. The CDR3 runs to 13 residues. The CDR3 bases are TGTGCCAGCAGTTACGGAGGGAGTGAAAAACTGTTTTTT. This translates into CASSYGGSEKLFF.

This chain uses TRBV2 with TRBJ1-1; D gene uncertain. The germline V gene has CDR1 SNHLY and CDR2 FYNNEI. V shed 8 bases and J shed 8 bases, with 9 bases lying between them. This CDR3 has 10 amino acids. This CDR3 reads CASGRAEAFF. The CDR3 region has the DNA TGTGCCAGCGGAAGGGCAGAAGCTTTCTTT.

This sequence joins TRBV27 and TRBJ2-3; D not certain. The CDR3 runs to 15 residues. Between the trimmed V and J ends, which lost 0 bases and 4 bases, there was a span of 11 bases. From germline, CDR1 is MNHEY and CDR2 SMNVEV (reference sequence). This CDR3 reads CASSLSLVTPDTQYF. Here the CDR3 DNA reads TGTGCCAGCAGTTTATCTCTAGTCACCCCAGATACGCAGTATTTT.

This chain connects TRBV7-2 to TRBJ1-4; tentative D call: TRBD1 (6 bases). Germline V gene lookup returns CDR1 SGHTA and CDR2 FQGNSA. V dropped 5 bases and J dropped 8 bases, with 21 bases sitting between them. The CDR3 totals 16 residues. CDR3 bases: TGTGCCAGCAGCGCAAGAACAGGGAAGAGGGAGGAAAAACTGTTTTTT. Translation: CASSARTGKREEKLFF.

This clone was counted a single time. Here the CDR3 reads CSVQPPLAGTEAFF. The CDR3 nucleotides are TGCAGCGTCCAGCCCCCTTTGGCGGGGACTGAAGCTTTCTTT. The rearrangement uses TRBV29-1 and TRBJ1-1; D not certain. Germline loops: CDR1 SQVTM, CDR2 ANQGSEA. This CDR3 spans 14 amino acids. Between the trimmed V and J ends, which lost 6 bases and 5 bases, there was a span of 19 bases.

This clone was counted a single time. V gene TRBV6-2 or TRBV6-3 combines with J gene TRBJ1-1; 12 positions match TRBD1. Trimming cost V 5 bases and J 3 bases; bases outside gene matches: 7. CDR3 length equals 16 residues. Germline V gene lookup returns CDR1 MNHEY and CDR2 SVGEGT. The CDR3 DNA reads TGTGCCAGCAGTCCCGGGACAGGGGGCGTTCACACTGAAGCTTTCTTT. Protein sequence: CASSPGTGGVHTEAFF.

The chain is built from TRBV7-6 and TRBJ2-5, with D perhaps matching TRBD2 (5 bases). Germline V gives CDR1 SGHVS, CDR2 FNYEAQ. This CDR3 has 15 amino acids. V gave up 1 base and J gave up 2 bases, with 11 bases separating them. The CDR3 nucleotides are TGTGCCAGCAGCTTAGATCGGGGTTTACAAGAGACCCAGTACTTC. Translation: CASSLDRGLQETQYF.

The chain joins TRBV6-5 to TRBJ2-7; no definite D call. Trimming removed 6 bases from V and 3 bases from J, with 12 bases in between. The CDR3 has 13 residues. CDR1 is MNHEY, CDR2 SVGAGI, per germline. The DNA for the CDR3 is TGTGCCAGCAGCGACGGCCGTATCTACGAGCAGTACTTC. Its translation: CASSDGRIYEQYF.

This sequence joins TRBV3-1 (or the pseudogene TRBV3-2) and TRBJ1-2; 7 nucleotides line up with TRBD1. This CDR3 contains 15 residues. The J segment lost 0 bases and the V segment lost 1 base, leaving 2 bases of the junction unmatched. The germline V gene encodes CDR1 LGHDT and CDR2 YNNKEL (reference sequence). As DNA, the CDR3 is TGTGCCAGCAGCCAAGGCAGGGGGACTAACTATGGCTACACCTTC. It translates to CASSQGRGTNYGYTF.

The chain links TRBV4-2 to TRBJ2-7, with a weak D call TRBD1 (5 bases). CDR3 length: 13 amino acids. Germline V gene lookup returns CDR1 LGHNA and CDR2 YNFKEQ. Trimming pared 1 base from V and 9 bases from J, leaving 13 bases between. The CDR3 reads CASSQGKQELQYF. CDR3 coding DNA: TGTGCCAGCAGCCAAGGTAAACAGGAACTGCAGTACTTC.